Below, one T cell receptor beta chain is given with its context. Its target is not known. This record belongs to a study of graft-versus-host responses after intestinal transplantation. V dropped 0 bases and J dropped 4 bases, with 9 bases sitting between them. The length of the CDR3 is 14 residues. The V gene's germline CDR1 is SGHDN and CDR2 FVKESK. The protocol was immunoSEQ multiplex PCR, while the TCRdb copy is restricted to in-frame clones and leaves out a portion. The table has more than 80,000 clones, under 85% seen once. Study-wide results and caveats: Maximum circulating GvH clone levels tracked with early post-transplant HvG decreases.

The TCR originated in a human donor who received an intestinal transplant. The chain is built from TRBV14 and TRBJ1-1; no reliable D call. The specimen was unstimulated CD8+ T cells sorted from spleen or lymph node cells, collected before intestinal transplant. CDR3 amino acids: CASSQDTDATEAFF. The CDR3 DNA reads TGTGCCAGCAGCCAAGATACAGACGCCACTGAAGCTTTCTTT.